The next 18 T cell receptor beta chains were all read from a single sample in a study of CD8 T cells in Susac syndrome. When the RNA was reverse transcribed, random hexamers were used with an input of 0.5 to 1 ug. TCRdb re-derived calls from the immunoSEQ multiplex PCR reads in MiXCR, one entry per CDR3 protein. The sample has approximately 270,000 distinct CDR3 sequences, 80% to 95% seen once; the top ten hold less than 0.075%. The sequenced sample was CD4+ T cells from PBMCs. The receptor set was obtained from a human donor with multiple sclerosis.

The chain carries TRBV5-5 and TRBJ2-7, with 10 bases aligning to TRBD2. Germline V gene sequence: CDR1 SGHKS, CDR2 YYEKEE (reference sequence). The V segment lost 2 bases and the J segment 1 base; nucleotides outside the gene matches: 9. CDR3 length equals 17 residues. CDR3 sequence: CASSFSGGASGSYEQYF. The CDR3 nucleotides are TGTGCCAGCAGCTTCAGCGGGGGGGCCTCGGGGTCCTACGAGCAGTACTTC.

This chain links TRBV12-3 or TRBV12-4 with TRBJ1-1; D not certain. Trimming shortened V by 6 bases and J by 6 bases, and 11 bases separated the two germline ends. The length of the CDR3 is 12 residues. The DNA of the CDR3 is TGTGCCAGCAGCTTCACTTACTCTGAAGCTTTCTTT. This sequence encodes CASSFTYSEAFF.

The CDR3 is CASSGDGGSTSPLHF. The CDR3, as DNA: TGTGCCAGCAGTGGGGACGGCGGCAGTACTTCACCCCTCCACTTT. The rearrangement links TRBV2 to TRBJ1-6; D perhaps matches TRBD1 (5 bases). V dropped 4 bases and J dropped 9 bases, with 16 bases sitting between them. Germline V CDR1 and CDR2: SNHLY, FYNNEI. The CDR3 spans 15 residues.

This rearrangement joins TRBV2 to TRBJ1-4; no clear D. Germline lookup yields CDR1 SNHLY and CDR2 FYNNEI. V was clipped by 2 bases and J by 4 bases, with 5 bases between them. CDR3 length: 13 residues. The CDR3 reads CASSEWVNEKLFF. CDR3 DNA sequence: TGTGCCAGCAGTGAATGGGTTAATGAAAAACTGTTTTTT.

V is TRBV2 and J is TRBJ1-1; 8 bases are a match to TRBD1. Per the germline V gene, CDR1 is SNHLY and CDR2 is FYNNEI. The trim removed 6 bases at V and 6 bases at J, leaving 15 bases unmatched. This CDR3 spans 16 amino acids. The CDR3 coding sequence is TGTGCCAGCAGCGAGCTCACGGGACAGGTGAGGTCTGAAGCTTTCTTT. Its protein product is CASSELTGQVRSEAFF.

The chain recombines TRBV6-5 with TRBJ2-4; 11 bases are shared with TRBD1. This CDR3 region has 16 residues. In germline, CDR1 is MNHEY, CDR2 SVGAGI. The V segment lost 4 bases and the J segment 6 bases; nucleotides outside the gene matches: 8. This CDR3 reads CASSSPGTGGLNIQYF. CDR3 in DNA: TGTGCCAGCAGTTCGCCCGGGACAGGGGGGTTAAACATTCAGTACTTC.

In DNA form, the CDR3 reads TGTGCCACCAGTGATACGAGCGCTAGTCCCGTCGAGACCCAGTACTTC. Translating gives CATSDTSASPVETQYF. This rearrangement joins TRBV24-1 to TRBJ2-5; D remains unclear. This CDR3 is built from 16 residues. Germline CDR1 KGHDR, CDR2 SFDVKD. Trimming removed 3 bases at V and 5 bases at J, with 18 bases between.

V gene TRBV2 combines with J gene TRBJ2-3, with 10 positions matching TRBD2. CDR1 and CDR2 from the germline V gene are SNHLY and FYNNEI. The J segment lost 1 base and the V segment lost 2 bases, leaving 3 bases of the junction unmatched. The CDR3 sequence is 16 residues long. This CDR3 reads CASSELAGVGTDTQYF. CDR3 nucleotides: TGTGCCAGCAGTGAACTAGCGGGAGTGGGCACAGATACGCAGTATTTT.

This clonotype was found once. This sequence joins TRBV7-9 and TRBJ1-2; possible D gene TRBD1, 6 bases. The ends were cut back, 3 bases at V and 6 bases at J, with 11 bases in the middle. The CDR3 runs to 13 residues. The V gene's germline CDR1 is SEHNR and CDR2 FQNEAQ (reference sequence). The CDR3 is CASSFAGADGYTF. The CDR3 DNA sequence: TGTGCCAGCAGCTTCGCGGGGGCGGATGGCTACACCTTC.

The rearrangement links TRBV10-3 to TRBJ2-4; D call uncertain. The CDR3 totals 14 residues. Germline assignment: CDR1 ENHRY and CDR2 SYGVKD. V lost 0 bases to trimming and J lost 6 bases, with 9 bases between them. The CDR3 spells CAISESGIGNIQYF. Written as DNA, the CDR3 is TGTGCCATCAGTGAGTCAGGGATTGGAAACATTCAGTACTTC.

This sequence joins TRBV20-1 and TRBJ2-5, with 11 bases aligning to TRBD2. V was pared by 7 bases and J by 2 bases, with 12 bases of the junction left unmatched. The CDR3 length is 16 residues. Germline CDR1 reads DFQATT; CDR2 reads SNEGSKA (reference sequence). This chain's CDR3 is CSGRGSGRADQETQYF. CDR3 coding DNA: TGCAGTGGAAGGGGTAGCGGGAGGGCCGATCAAGAGACCCAGTACTTC.

This clonotype showed up just a few times. The J gene is TRBJ1-2, the V gene TRBV20-1; 7 bases align to TRBD1. J lost 0 bases, V lost 5 bases, and 3 bases had no gene match. In germline, CDR1 is DFQATT, CDR2 SNEGSKA (reference sequence). This CDR3 spans 13 amino acids. The CDR3 sequence: CSAWTGTNYGYTF. In DNA, the CDR3 is TGCAGTGCTTGGACAGGTACTAACTATGGCTACACCTTC.

This CDR3 is CASTQGKGAMNTEAFF. Here the CDR3 DNA reads TGTGCCAGCACCCAGGGGAAAGGGGCCATGAACACTGAAGCTTTCTTT. This chain links TRBV5-6 with TRBJ1-1; D is perhaps TRBD1 (6 bases). Germline lookup yields CDR1 SGHDT and CDR2 YYEEEE. CDR3 length: 16 residues. Between the trimmed V and J ends, which lost 6 bases and 0 bases, there was a span of 18 bases.

This chain links TRBV5-4 with TRBJ1-2, with D perhaps matching TRBD1 (5 bases). This CDR3 region has 14 residues. Per the germline V gene, CDR1 is SGHNT and CDR2 is YYREEE (reference sequence). Deletions cut 6 bases from V and 5 bases from J, with 17 bases between. The CDR3 DNA reads TGTGCCAGCACGCCGGGAGGGGTTACTTATGGCTACACCTTC. It translates to CASTPGGVTYGYTF.

This chain links TRBV29-1 with TRBJ1-1; tentatively, D is TRBD1 (5 bases). CDR3 length equals 13 residues. Germline CDR1 SQVTM, CDR2 ANQGSEA. V dropped 7 bases and J dropped 1 base, with 13 bases sitting between them. The CDR3 region is CSAAGRRNTEAFF. The CDR3 DNA follows: TGCAGCGCCGCGGGACGGAGGAACACTGAAGCTTTCTTT.

The chain links TRBV7-9 to TRBJ2-7, with D possibly called TRBD1 or TRBD2 (5 bases each). Germline-derived CDR1 and CDR2 are SEHNR and FQNEAQ (reference sequence). The CDR3 spans 14 residues. Trimming removed 5 bases at V and 2 bases at J, with 13 bases between. The CDR3 DNA is TGTGCCAGCAGCGCACAGGTGGGGGCCTACGAGCAGTACTTC. It specifies CASSAQVGAYEQYF.

The chain combines TRBV12-3 or TRBV12-4 with TRBJ2-4; D gene ambiguous. Trimming took off 1 base at V and 8 bases at J, with 3 bases between the two ends. This CDR3 region has 11 residues. The CDR3 DNA sequence: TGTGCCAGCAGTTTAGACCACATTCAGTACTTC. As protein: CASSLDHIQYF.

The rearrangement uses TRBV29-1 and TRBJ2-7; TRBD1 might be the D (6 bases). Germline CDR1 and CDR2: SQVTM and ANQGSEA. The CDR3 is made up of 15 amino acids. The V gene lost 5 bases and the J gene lost 1 base, with 18 bases spanning the gap. The CDR3 nucleotides read TGCAGCGTTCGAGCACAGGGAACTCCGTCCTACGAGCAGTACTTC. Translation: CSVRAQGTPSYEQYF.